Listed here are 12 T cell receptor beta chains from one sample, sequenced in a study of T cells in women clearing cervical HPV infection. The assay was immunoSEQ multiplex PCR, and TCRdb's table has in-frame clones only and misses some. This sample's clone table lists roughly 30,000 clones. Source material: blood buffy coat. The origin of the receptors is a woman aged 18-70 years with a cervical HPV16 infection that either progressed to CIN3+ or cleared (not recorded which).

About this clone itself: The sequenced fragment ends 3 residues before the CDR3 boundary, so the rest is inferred from the germline J gene. V usage is TRBV7-8 and J usage is TRBJ1-5; D unresolved. The V gene lost 6 bases and the J gene lost 2 bases, with 8 bases spanning the gap. The CDR3 spans 13 residues. The germline V gene has CDR1 SGHVS and CDR2 FQNEAQ. CDR3: CASRRGGNQPQHF. CDR3 DNA (partial): TGTGCCAGCAGGCGGGGTGGCAATCAGCCC.

Worth noting for this clone: Coverage ceases 3 residues before the CDR3 finishes, and the germline J gene fills in the end. The rearrangement links TRBV7-2 to TRBJ1-2, with TRBD1 as a possible D gene (5 bases). The CDR3 runs 13 residues. CDR1 is SGHTA and CDR2 is FQGNSA in the germline V gene. The sequenced part of the CDR3 DNA is TGTGCCAGCAGCTTAGCGCTAAGGGGAGAC. Residues: CASSLALRGD. The complete CDR3 protein is CASSLALRGDYTF.

The sequenced part of the CDR3 DNA is TGTGCCAGCAGCTTAGAGATCAGTTACTACGAG. Translating it yields CASSLEISYYE. The entire CDR3 sequence reads CASSLEISYYEQYF. The rearrangement links TRBV11-2 to TRBJ2-7; D gene unclear. The read stops 3 residues short of the end of the CDR3; the missing end is completed from the germline J gene. Germline V CDR1 and CDR2: SGHAT, FQNNGV. V was shortened by 0 bases and J by 3 bases, with 9 bases between the two germline ends. CDR3 size: 14 residues.

A word on this clone: The read falls 3 residues short of the CDR3 end, and the missing part is taken from the germline J gene. The rearrangement uses TRBV20-1 and TRBJ1-1; D ambiguous. Germline V lookup: CDR1 DFQATT, CDR2 SNEGSKA (reference sequence). The CDR3 covers 14 residues. Trimming pared 0 bases from V and 0 bases from J, leaving 8 bases between. Partial CDR3 DNA: TGCAGTGCTAGAGATAGGCGGATGAACACTGAA. Translated, it gives CSARDRRMNTE. The whole CDR3 sequence is CSARDRRMNTEAFF.

Turning to this clone: The read stops 3 residues short of the end of the CDR3; the missing end is completed from the germline J gene. The chain couples TRBV19 to TRBJ2-4; 7 bases align to TRBD1. The CDR3 length is 15 residues. Per the germline V gene, CDR1 is LNHDA and CDR2 is SQIVND (reference sequence). The CDR3 sequence is CASSIGDRVGDGQYF. The CDR3 DNA, read in part, is TGTGCCAGTAGTATAGGAGACAGGGTTGGGGATGGT. Full variable domain (rest looked up from reference TRBV19 and TRBJ2-4): DGGITQSPKYLFRKEGQNVTLSCEQNLNHDAMYWYRQDPGQGLRLIYYSQIVNDFQKGDIAEGYSVSREKKESFPLTVTSAQKNPTAFYLCASSIGDRVGDGQYFGAGTRLSVL.

Worth noting for this clone: The observed sequence ends 3 residues before the CDR3 terminus, with the missing tail filled in from the germline J gene. The chain combines TRBV2 with TRBJ1-5; TRBD1 matches at 8 bases. This CDR3 spans 16 amino acids. The trim removed 1 base at V and 2 bases at J, leaving 4 bases unmatched. CDR1 is SNHLY, CDR2 FYNNEI, per germline. The sequenced CDR3 bases are TGTGCCAGCAGTGAAGGTCCGGACAGGGGCAATCAGCCC. Protein product: CASSEGPDRGNQP. The complete CDR3 protein is CASSEGPDRGNQPQHF. The complete variable domain, with remaining parts taken from reference TRBV2 and TRBJ1-5, reads EPEVTQTPSHQVTQMGQEVILRCVPISNHLYFYWYRQILGQKVEFLVSFYNNEISEKSEIFDDQFSVERPDGSNFTLKIRSTKLEDSAMYFCASSEGPDRGNQPQHFGDGTRLSIL.

About this clone itself: The CDR3 extends 3 residues past the end of the read, so its final part is completed from the germline J gene. The chain recombines TRBV9 with TRBJ2-1, with TRBD2 matching 8 bases. Germline CDR1 SGDLS, CDR2 YYNGEE. V shed 5 bases, J shed 3 bases, and the junction held 16 bases outside the gene matches. The CDR3 runs to 18 residues. The CDR3 region is CASSSREAGGLHYNEQFF. Partial CDR3 DNA: TGTGCCAGCAGTTCCAGGGAGGCGGGGGGCCTTCACTACAATGAG.

As for this clone: The read falls 3 residues short of the CDR3 end, and the missing part is taken from the germline J gene. V gene TRBV20-1 combines with J gene TRBJ2-5, with TRBD1 matching over 7 bases. CDR3 size: 14 residues. With 0 bases clipped from V and 4 bases from J, the junction kept 5 bases outside the gene matches. Germline V gene sequence: CDR1 DFQATT, CDR2 SNEGSKA (reference sequence). The CDR3 reads CSARDKGGLETQYF. The covered CDR3 bases are TGCAGTGCTAGAGATAAAGGGGGCTTAGAGACC.

A note on this clone: Coverage ceases 3 residues before the CDR3 finishes, and the germline J gene fills in the end. The genes are TRBV7-9 and TRBJ1-2; D unclear. With 5 bases removed from V and 5 bases from J, the gap between germline ends came to 15 bases. Germline V gene sequence: CDR1 SEHNR, CDR2 FQNEAQ (reference sequence). CDR3 length: 14 residues. The CDR3 region is CASSPERVRYGYTF. CDR3 bases read: TGTGCCAGCAGCCCTGAGCGGGTGAGGTATGGC.

Remarks on this clone: The read terminates 3 residues before the CDR3 end, so the remaining end is supplied by the germline J gene. V usage is TRBV28 and J usage is TRBJ1-1, with TRBD1 matching over 8 bases. The V gene end was trimmed by 5 bases and the J gene end by 6 bases; junction bases not matched to a gene: 11. Germline CDR1 and CDR2: MDHEN and SYDVKM. The CDR3 has 15 residues. Partial CDR3 DNA: TGTGCCAGCAGTCTGACAGGGGACACCCCCCCTGAA. This sequence encodes CASSLTGDTPPE. The complete CDR3 sequence is CASSLTGDTPPEAFF. Complete variable domain (other parts from reference TRBV28 and TRBJ1-1): DVKVTQSSRYLVKRTGEKVFLECVQDMDHENMFWYRQDPGLGLRLIYFSYDVKMKEKGDIPEGYSVSREKKERFSLILESASTNQTSMYLCASSLTGDTPPEAFFGQGTRLTVV.

This chain's CDR3 is CASSLAVADSPLFF. The covered CDR3 bases are TGCGCCAGCAGCTTGGCCGTGGCGGATTCACCA. This chain joins TRBV5-1 and TRBJ1-4; D is uncertain. The read ends 3 residues early relative to the CDR3; the germline J gene fills the gap. Germline-derived CDR1 and CDR2 are SGHRS and YFSETQ. The CDR3 extends over 14 amino acids.

Note on this clone: The read ends 3 residues before the CDR3 terminus; that terminus is restored from the germline J gene. This sequence joins TRBV19 and TRBJ1-1; perhaps TRBD1 as D (5 bases). Trimming left V 4 bases short and J 4 bases short, with 16 bases between. This CDR3 has 15 amino acids. Germline CDR1 and CDR2: LNHDA and SQIVND (reference sequence). The CDR3: CASSTGGIGTTEAFF. The CDR3 bases that were read are TGTGCCAGTAGTACCGGGGGTATCGGAACCACTGAA.